This TCR beta chain was captured in a study of tumor-infiltrating lymphocytes in oesophageal squamous cell carcinoma. Trimming cost V 2 bases and J 4 bases, with 6 bases left between them. Germline CDR1 is SGHVS and CDR2 is FNYEAQ. The CDR3 sequence is 12 residues long. MiXCR, run by TCRdb on the PCR reads, gives a single entry per CDR3 protein. The sample holds 15,000 to 20,000 distinct CDR3 sequences, around 40% seen once. The clonotype was recovered from a male donor with esophageal squamous cell carcinoma. This rearrangement joins TRBV7-6 to TRBJ2-7; D unresolved. Sequencing was performed on esophageal tumor tissue. CDR3 protein: CASSLTRYEQYF. CDR3 DNA: TGTGCCAGCAGCTTAACCCGGTACGAGCAGTACTTC.